Listed below are T cell receptor beta chains from one sample, sequenced in a study of beta chain features in type 1 diabetes. Clones were sequenced by immunoSEQ multiplex PCR, and TCRdb holds only the in-frame ones, with some missing. The sample contains 140,000 or so clones, approximately 13% of which appear only once. The sequencing sample was made of central memory CD4+ T cells from blood. The receptor set was obtained from a man younger than 35 with type 1 diabetes. Each CDR3 is given with its conserved first and last residue. The D gene is left open where the match is weak. Clone size is shown for a subset of rows, as once, few, many or a class of expanded clone.

d_call j_call v_call clone_size cdr3_nt cdr3_aa
NA TRBJ1-3 TRBV7-6 few TGTGCCAGCAACCCAAACCGGGTGGTCCTGAACACCATATATTTT CASNPNRVVLNTIYF
NA TRBJ1-1 TRBV5-1 NA TGCGCCAGCAGTCGGGATTTAAACACTGAAGCTTTCTTT CASSRDLNTEAFF
NA TRBJ1-5 TRBV7-2 NA TGTGCCAGCAGCTTATCCGCGACACCTAGCAATCAGCCCCAGCATTTT CASSLSATPSNQPQHF
NA TRBJ2-7 TRBV13 few TGTGCCAGCAGTTACCATGGGGTGTGGGAGCAGTACTTC CASSYHGVWEQYF
TRBD1 TRBJ2-7 TRBV30 many TGTGCCGGAGTCTACTCCGGGACAGCGAGGGGCGAGCAGTACTTC CAGVYSGTARGEQYF
TRBD1 TRBJ1-6 TRBV25-1 NA TGTGCCAGCAGTTTAACAGGGGATAATTCACCCCTCCACTTT CASSLTGDNSPLHF
NA TRBJ2-7 TRBV7-2 few TGTGCCTCCTCGGCTAGATACGAGCAGTACTTC CASSARYEQYF
TRBD2 TRBJ2-3 TRBV14 NA TGTGCCAGCAGCTTCCGGACTAGCGGGGGCACAGATACGCAGTATTTT CASSFRTSGGTDTQYF
NA TRBJ2-7 TRBV4-1 many TGCGCCAGCAGCCAAGATCGGACAACAACCTACGAGCAGTACTTC CASSQDRTTTYEQYF
NA TRBJ2-7 TRBV2 few TGTGCCAGCAGCGAGTTCTCCTACGAGCAGTACTTC CASSEFSYEQYF
NA TRBJ2-7 TRBV6-1 NA TGTGCCAGCAGGCGACAGGAGCCCTACGAGCAGTACTTC CASRRQEPYEQYF
TRBD1 TRBJ1-1 TRBV28 NA TGTGCCAGCAGGTCGACAGGGGTCACTGAAGCTTTCTTT CASRSTGVTEAFF
TRBD1 TRBJ1-2 TRBV2 NA TGTGCCGGCCAAGGACAGGGAAGTTCCTATGGCTACACCTTC CAGQGQGSSYGYTF
TRBD2 TRBJ2-7 TRBV30 NA TGTGCCTATTCGGGAGGGTCCTACGAGCAGTACTTC CAYSGGSYEQYF
NA TRBJ1-1 TRBV6-5 many TGTGCCAGCAGCTCAGGACAGAGTGGCGCTTTCTTT CASSSGQSGAFF
NA TRBJ2-7 TRBV2 NA TGTGCCAGCAGTGAAATCGGGGCGAGGGTTAGTAGCTACGAGCAGTACTTC CASSEIGARVSSYEQYF
NA TRBJ1-2 TRBV15 few TGTGCCACCAGCAGGTCCGGGACAACCGGCGATGGCTACACCTTC CATSRSGTTGDGYTF
NA TRBJ1-1 TRBV30 few TGTGCCTGGAGTTTAGGGGTAAACACTGAAGCTTTCTTT CAWSLGVNTEAFF
TRBD1 TRBJ2-3 TRBV28 few TGTGCCAGCACCCCCCACCGGGACAGGGGCTCAGATACGCAGTATTTT CASTPHRDRGSDTQYF
NA TRBJ1-1 TRBV30 NA TGTGCCTGGAGGCCACAGGTCACTGAAGCTTTCTTT CAWRPQVTEAFF
NA TRBJ1-2 TRBV7-9 NA TGTGCCAGCAGCCCACAGGGATTAAAGGCCGACTACACCTTC CASSPQGLKADYTF
NA TRBJ1-6 TRBV9 NA TGTGCCAGCAGCCCACAGGATCCCAATAATTCACCCCTCCACTTT CASSPQDPNNSPLHF
NA TRBJ1-6 TRBV21-1 NA TGTGCCAGCAGCAGAGGGGATAATTCACCCCTCCACTTT CASSRGDNSPLHF
TRBD1 TRBJ2-7 TRBV5-4 few TGTGCCAGCAGCTTGGGACAGGGTAATACCTACGAGCAGTACTTC CASSLGQGNTYEQYF
NA TRBJ2-7 TRBV2 few TGTGCCAGCAGTGACCCTGGGGCAGTCCGGCACGAGCAGTACTTC CASSDPGAVRHEQYF
NA TRBJ2-3 TRBV18 NA TGTGCCAGCTCACCCATCCGGGGGCTAGATACGCAGTATTTT CASSPIRGLDTQYF
TRBD1 TRBJ2-5 TRBV7-6 NA TGTGCCAGCAGCACGAGGGGGCGGGAGACCCAGTACTTC CASSTRGRETQYF
TRBD1 TRBJ1-2 TRBV2 NA TGTGCCAGCACCAGGGGGCTTTATGGCTACACCTTC CASTRGLYGYTF
NA TRBJ2-1 TRBV11-2 few TGTGCCAGCAGCTTACGTGGTGTTGCAGTCTACAATGAGCAGTTCTTC CASSLRGVAVYNEQFF
NA TRBJ1-3 TRBV28 NA TGTGCCAGCAGTCCACGCGGGGGTGGAAACACCATATATTTT CASSPRGGGNTIYF
NA TRBJ2-1 TRBV11-1 few TGTGCCAGCAGCTTGAATAGAAGAGACAATGAGCAGTTCTTC CASSLNRRDNEQFF
TRBD2 TRBJ2-1 TRBV2 NA TGTGCCAGCAGTGGTACTAGCGGGGGGGACGATGAGCAGTTCTTC CASSGTSGGDDEQFF
TRBD1 TRBJ1-5 TRBV30 NA TGTGCCTGGAGTGCGACCGCCGGGACAGCAGGGCAGCCCCAGCATTTT CAWSATAGTAGQPQHF
NA TRBJ1-5 TRBV7-2 NA TGTGCCAGCAGTCCTACCGGGATTTATAGCAATCAGCCCCAGCATTTT CASSPTGIYSNQPQHF
NA TRBJ2-3 TRBV29-1 few TGCAGCGTTGCGGGTGGCACAGATACGCAGTATTTT CSVAGGTDTQYF
TRBD2 TRBJ2-5 TRBV10-3 NA TGTGCCATCAGTGAGGGGACTAGCCAAGAGACCCAGTACTTC CAISEGTSQETQYF
NA TRBJ1-4 TRBV9 few TGTGCCAGCAGCGTAGAACAAGAGGAAGAAAAACTGTTTTTT CASSVEQEEEKLFF
NA TRBJ2-7 TRBV5-1 NA TGCGCCAGCAGTTTGGGGGGGCCGGAGGACGAGCAGTACTTC CASSLGGPEDEQYF
NA TRBJ2-2 TRBV29-1 few TGCAGCGCCTCGGGACGGGGAAACACCGGGGAGCTGTTTTTT CSASGRGNTGELFF
TRBD1 TRBJ1-1 TRBV18 many TGTGCCAGCTCACCGGGACAGGGAAGTGGCGCTGAAGCTTTCTTT CASSPGQGSGAEAFF
TRBD1 TRBJ1-1 TRBV29-1 few TGCAGCGTGGGGCCGGGACAGTTCGGGGTCACTGAAGCTTTCTTT CSVGPGQFGVTEAFF
NA TRBJ1-1 TRBV6-6 NA TGTGCCAGCAGTTACTTAGTCCCGGACACTGAAGCTTTCTTT CASSYLVPDTEAFF
NA TRBJ2-7 TRBV28 few TGTGCCAGCATAAGTCCTTACGAGCAGTACTTC CASISPYEQYF
NA TRBJ1-3 TRBV28 NA TGTGCCAGCACCTCAGAGAAAAGCTCTGGAAACACCATATATTTT CASTSEKSSGNTIYF